Shown below are 30 T cell receptor beta chains from a single sample sequenced in a study of T cells in Graves' hyperthyroidism and ophthalmopathy. TCR beta CDR3 regions were amplified from RNA. When the TCR CDR3 underwent first-round RT-PCR, the HTBI primer set was used. One entry per CDR3 protein, called by TCRdb with MiXCR from the multiplex PCR reads. Among approximately 400,000 distinct CDR3 sequences listed, around 14% were seen once. The sequenced sample was blood. Every receptor here comes from a woman younger than 35 with Graves' hyperthyroidism.

This clonotype came up many times. This may come from a read error, since a much larger clone is one base off. The rearrangement uses TRBV6-1 and TRBJ1-1; D remains ambiguous. The CDR3 consists of 13 residues. The V end lost 1 base, the J end lost 3 bases, and 6 bases lay between the germline ends. Germline values: CDR1 MNHNS, CDR2 SASEGT. CDR3 sequence (DNA): TGTGCCAGCAGTGAAGGGACCTACACTGAAGCTTTCTTT. The encoded protein is CASSEGTYTEAFF.

The rearrangement joins TRBV29-1 to TRBJ2-5; 7 nucleotides match TRBD2. CDR3 size: 12 residues. Germline CDR1 and CDR2: SQVTM and ANQGSEA. J gave up 1 base and V 4 bases, and 0 bases lay outside the gene matches. The DNA of the CDR3 is TGCAGCGTTGGGGGGGGCCAAGAGACCCAGTACTTC. This translates into CSVGGGQETQYF.

This clonotype appeared many times. The chain employs TRBV28 and TRBJ2-1; D may be TRBD1 (5 bases). Trimming took off 2 bases at V and 2 bases at J, with 10 bases between the two ends. The CDR3 consists of 15 residues. Per the germline V gene, CDR1 is MDHEN and CDR2 is SYDVKM. The CDR3 DNA is TGTGCCAGCAGTTTAGTTGGGGCCACCTACAATGAGCAGTTCTTC. As protein: CASSLVGATYNEQFF.

This clonotype was picked up many times. The chain links TRBV7-2 to TRBJ2-7; 8 bases agree with TRBD2. CDR3 length: 16 residues. Germline loops: CDR1 SGHTA, CDR2 FQGNSA. Trimming took 4 bases from V and 3 from J; bases not matched to a gene: 11. The chain's CDR3 is CASSSDGGGAGYEQYF. CDR3 sequence (DNA): TGTGCCAGCAGCTCCGACGGGGGGGGTGCGGGCTACGAGCAGTACTTC.

On this clonotype itself: A much larger clone is a single base away; this may be a read error. The chain recombines TRBV5-1 with TRBJ2-5; TRBD2 aligns across 7 bases. Trimming removed 0 bases from V and 4 bases from J; junction bases left unmatched: 6. The germline CDR1 and CDR2 sequences are SGHRS and YFSETQ. The CDR3 contains 15 residues. Written as DNA, the CDR3 is TGCGCCAGCAGCTTGGGCGGGGGAAACCGAGAGACCCAGTACTTC. Its protein product is CASSLGGGNRETQYF.

This chain connects TRBV9 to TRBJ2-5, with no clear D. The CDR3 spans 16 residues. CDR1 is SGDLS and CDR2 is YYNGEE in the germline V gene. Trimming left V 3 bases short and J 4 bases short, with 19 bases between. CDR3 in DNA: TGTGCCAGCAGCGCGTCATCGGGCGGTGTCGTAGAGACCCAGTACTTC. The encoded protein is CASSASSGGVVETQYF.

This clonotype was counted many times. V usage is TRBV20-1 and J usage is TRBJ2-7; 9 bases fit TRBD2. Germline V gene lookup returns CDR1 DFQATT and CDR2 SNEGSKA (reference sequence). The CDR3 length is 12 residues. V shed 4 bases and J 8 bases; nucleotides not matched to a gene: 6. The DNA of the CDR3 is TGCAGTGCTATGGCGGGGGGGGTGCAGCAGTACTTC. It codes for CSAMAGGVQQYF.

In its sample, this clonotype was seen many times. The chain recombines TRBV12-3 or TRBV12-4 with TRBJ1-1; D may be TRBD1 (6 bases). V was pared by 7 bases and J by 10 bases, with 19 bases between. This CDR3 is built from 13 residues. The DNA of the CDR3 is TGTGCCAGCACCTCAGGGGCTGCTTTAGGAGCTTTCTTT. Its translation: CASTSGAALGAFF.

This clonotype was observed at least ten times. The chain joins TRBV3-1 to TRBJ2-5; D gene uncertain. Trimming took 6 bases from V and 1 from J, leaving 9 bases between them. CDR3 length: 13 residues. The germline V gene encodes CDR1 LGHDT and CDR2 YNNKEL (reference sequence). The CDR3 spells CASRPRFQETQYF. DNA for the CDR3: TGTGCCAGCAGACCAAGGTTCCAAGAGACCCAGTACTTC.

This clonotype was counted ten times or more. The chain has TRBV9 and TRBJ2-1, with a possible D match to TRBD1 (6 bases). Germline values: CDR1 SGDLS, CDR2 YYNGEE. The CDR3 consists of 16 residues. The V gene lost 0 bases and the J gene lost 0 bases, with 10 bases spanning the gap. Here the CDR3 DNA reads TGTGCCAGCAGCGTAGAGGGACACCCCTCCTACAATGAGCAGTTCTTC. Residues: CASSVEGHPSYNEQFF.

A few counts support this clonotype. This chain connects TRBV28 to TRBJ1-2; D remains ambiguous. From germline, CDR1 is MDHEN and CDR2 SYDVKM. The CDR3 is made up of 15 amino acids. V was shortened by 1 base and J by 10 bases, with 19 bases between the two germline ends. The CDR3 reads CASSLSTRLIIDYTF. The CDR3 region has the DNA TGTGCCAGCAGTTTATCGACCCGCCTGATAATTGACTACACCTTC.

Ten or more counts support this clonotype. The chain joins TRBV20-1 to TRBJ2-7; TRBD1 agrees at 9 bases. The CDR3 loop spans 15 amino acids. The V gene's germline CDR1 is DFQATT and CDR2 SNEGSKA (reference sequence). V was pared by 6 bases and J by 5 bases, with 14 bases of the junction left unmatched. The CDR3 sequence: CSARNRDRANDEQYF. For the CDR3, the DNA is TGCAGTGCACGAAACCGGGACAGGGCTAATGACGAGCAGTACTTC.

In this sample, this clonotype turned up many times. The V gene is TRBV11-2, the J gene TRBJ2-5; D may be TRBD2 (5 bases). Trimming removed 6 bases from V and 5 bases from J, with 13 bases in between. The CDR3 runs 13 residues. The V gene's germline CDR1 is SGHAT and CDR2 FQNNGV. For the CDR3, the DNA is TGTGCCAGCAGTTTGGGTCTAGCCGAGACCCAGTACTTC. Translating gives CASSLGLAETQYF.

CDR3 protein: CSVTTGTGEQFF. The CDR3 DNA sequence: TGCAGCGTAACAACAGGGACGGGTGAGCAGTTCTTC. This chain joins TRBV29-1 and TRBJ2-1; D may be TRBD1 (6 bases). CDR1 and CDR2 from the germline V gene are SQVTM and ANQGSEA. The V gene lost 6 bases and the J gene lost 9 bases, with 15 bases spanning the gap. This CDR3 has 12 amino acids.

This clonotype was seen repeatedly, ten times or more. The chain employs TRBV12-3 or TRBV12-4 and TRBJ1-5, with D maybe TRBD1 (6 bases). Trimming took 7 bases from V and 4 from J, leaving 11 bases between them. There are 13 residues in the CDR3. CDR3 DNA sequence: TGTGCCAGCAAAGAGGGGGGAAATCAGCCCCAGCATTTT. It translates to CASKEGGNQPQHF.

The chain has TRBV20-1 and TRBJ1-6; TRBD1 matches at 10 bases. Germline V gene data show CDR1 as DFQATT and CDR2 as SNEGSKA (reference sequence). The CDR3 has 19 amino acids. V was clipped by 0 bases and J by 4 bases; unmatched bases: 12. Written as DNA, the CDR3 is TGCAGTGCTAGAGATGACCGTCAGACAGGGGGCTTATATAATTCACCCCTCCACTTT. Translated, it gives CSARDDRQTGGLYNSPLHF.

This clonotype showed up just a few times. This chain connects TRBV6-2 or TRBV6-3 to TRBJ1-2; D perhaps matches TRBD1 (5 bases). The CDR3 has 15 amino acids. V was clipped by 2 bases and J by 2 bases, with 12 bases between them. Germline assignment: CDR1 MNHEY and CDR2 SVGEGT. The CDR3, as DNA: TGTGCCAGCAGTTACGGGATAGCAGGGAACTATGGCTACACCTTC. Translating it yields CASSYGIAGNYGYTF.

This clonotype was found many times. The gene calls are TRBV20-1 and TRBJ2-1, with no clear D. CDR1 is DFQATT, CDR2 SNEGSKA, per germline (reference sequence). Trimming left V 0 bases short and J 2 bases short, with 14 bases between. The CDR3 consists of 16 residues. The CDR3 bases are TGCAGTGCTAGAGATTTTGGTAGCAACACCTACAATGAGCAGTTCTTC. Translating it yields CSARDFGSNTYNEQFF.

There are many counts of this clonotype. This chain links TRBV7-2 with TRBJ2-3; 12 bases agree with TRBD1. Germline V CDR1 and CDR2: SGHTA, FQGNSA. There are 16 residues in the CDR3. Trimming took 5 bases from V and 4 from J; bases not matched to a gene: 7. The CDR3 DNA is TGTGCCAGCAGCCGAGGGGACAGGGGGCGCGCAGATACGCAGTATTTT. Translating it yields CASSRGDRGRADTQYF.

This clonotype has at least ten counts. The J gene is TRBJ2-7, the V gene TRBV5-6; the D gene could be TRBD1 or TRBD2 (5 bases each). Deletions cut 7 bases from V and 3 bases from J, with 11 bases between. This CDR3 contains 12 residues. Per germline, CDR1 SGHDT and CDR2 YYEEEE. CDR3 sequence: CASHYGGYEQYF. CDR3 nucleotides: TGTGCCAGCCACTATGGGGGCTACGAGCAGTACTTC.

This clonotype was detected only a few times. The V gene is TRBV7-2, the J gene TRBJ1-4; D not certain. The germline gives CDR1 SGHTA, CDR2 FQGNSA. Trimming pared 2 bases from V and 3 bases from J, leaving 10 bases between. CDR3 length: 15 amino acids. DNA of the CDR3: TGTGCCAGCAGCTTATCGGTGGTGGCTAATGAAAAACTGTTTTTT. The encoded protein is CASSLSVVANEKLFF.

In this sample, this clonotype turned up once. The chain recombines TRBV7-9 with TRBJ2-1; 7 bases are shared with TRBD2. Germline V gene lookup returns CDR1 SEHNR and CDR2 FQNEAQ (reference sequence). With 3 bases clipped from V and 3 bases from J, the junction kept 11 bases outside the gene matches. The CDR3 length is 17 residues. CDR3 protein: CASSLGLGRESYNEQFF. The CDR3 DNA follows: TGTGCCAGCAGCTTGGGTCTAGGGAGGGAGAGCTACAATGAGCAGTTCTTC.

This clonotype was found many times. The junction shows a germline mismatch at one end, possibly a read error. V usage is TRBV2 and J usage is TRBJ2-3; D may be TRBD2 (6 bases). Germline CDR1 and CDR2: SNHLY and FYNNEI. This CDR3 is 16 amino acids long. In DNA, the CDR3 is TGTGCCAGCAGGGAAGGGTTGGCGGGGTTGACAGATACGCAGTATTTT. Its translation is CASREGLAGLTDTQYF.

The chain is built from TRBV7-9 and TRBJ1-1; 8 positions match TRBD1. V was pared by 1 base and J by 2 bases, with 3 bases of the junction left unmatched. Germline V gives CDR1 SEHNR, CDR2 FQNEAQ (reference sequence). CDR3 size: 15 residues. DNA of the CDR3: TGTGCCAGCAGCTTAGACGGACAGGGAAACACTGAAGCTTTCTTT. Encoded protein: CASSLDGQGNTEAFF.

This clonotype was counted between two and nine times. The gene calls are TRBV5-1 and TRBJ2-3, with TRBD1 identical over 7 bases. CDR3 length: 12 residues. Germline V gene lookup returns CDR1 SGHRS and CDR2 YFSETQ. V lost 4 bases, J lost 10 bases, and 6 bases stayed unmatched. The CDR3 nucleotides read TGCGCCAGCAGCCGGGACAGCGATCCGCAGTATTTT. Amino acids: CASSRDSDPQYF. Variable domain in full (rest from reference TRBV5-1 and TRBJ2-3): KAGVTQTPRYLIKTRGQQVTLSCSPISGHRSVSWYQQTPGQGLQFLFEYFSETQRNKGNFPGRFSGRQFSNSRSEMNVSTLELGDSALYLCASSRDSDPQYFGPGTRLTVL.

The CDR3 sequence: CASSQDQSGYGYTF. DNA of the CDR3: TGTGCCAGCAGCCAAGATCAGAGTGGCTATGGCTACACCTTC. The V and J genes are TRBV4-2 and TRBJ1-2; D remains unclear. V dropped 0 bases and J dropped 4 bases, with 9 bases sitting between them. The CDR3 length is 14 residues. Germline V gene lookup returns CDR1 LGHNA and CDR2 YNFKEQ.

This clonotype was detected a few times. The V gene is TRBV20-1, the J gene TRBJ1-5, with D maybe TRBD1 (6 bases). Trimming shortened V by 2 bases and J by 0 bases, and 20 bases separated the two germline ends. Germline V lookup: CDR1 DFQATT, CDR2 SNEGSKA (reference sequence). This CDR3 has 18 amino acids. CDR3 amino acids: CSARFLGGPGLSNQPQHF. The CDR3 DNA is TGCAGTGCTAGATTTCTCGGGGGGCCGGGACTTAGCAATCAGCCCCAGCATTTT.

This clonotype was recorded at least ten times. The chain couples TRBV12-3 or TRBV12-4 to TRBJ2-1; 7 bases match TRBD1. The CDR3 spans 14 residues. V lost 5 bases and J lost 6; bases outside the gene matches: 7. The CDR3 spells CASSRQGWINEQFF. The CDR3 nucleotides are TGTGCCAGCAGTCGACAGGGCTGGATCAATGAGCAGTTCTTC.

The V call is TRBV27, the J call TRBJ2-2; 9 nucleotides align to TRBD1. CDR1 is MNHEY and CDR2 is SMNVEV in the germline V gene (reference sequence). Trimming at V came to 8 bases and at J to 5 bases, leaving 9 bases not matched to a gene. This CDR3 contains 15 residues. The CDR3, as DNA: TGTGCCAGCTCTGGGGACAGGGCGTTAACCGGGGAGCTGTTTTTT. This codes for CASSGDRALTGELFF.

This clonotype showed up just a few times. The chain couples TRBV27 to TRBJ2-4; weak D call: TRBD1 (6 bases). V was pared by 6 bases and J by 2 bases, with 14 bases between. Looked up from germline, CDR1 is MNHEY and CDR2 is SMNVEV (reference sequence). The CDR3 is made up of 15 amino acids. CDR3 amino acids: CASRPIGQTKNIQYF. DNA of the CDR3: TGTGCCAGCAGACCGATCGGACAGACCAAAAACATTCAGTACTTC.